This TCR beta chain was obtained from a study of CD8+CD57+ T cells in acquired aplastic anemia. Overall study context: Isolated CD4+ and CD8+ cells, once sorted, yielded DNA averaging roughly 3 ug.

The authors sequenced patients whose flow cytometry had shown CD8+CD57+ cell expansion. Unmatched junction bases numbered 14, after V lost 4 bases and J lost 7 bases. The CDR3 totals 17 residues. CDR1 and CDR2 (germline): ENHRY, SYGVKD. The TCR beta profiling, which covered VDJ combination and CDR3 sequence, was carried out using genomic DNA as the template. MiXCR, applied by TCRdb to the reads, yields one record per CDR3 protein. The sample lists about 160,000 distinct CDR3 sequences, 71% occurring once. The chain recombines TRBV10-3 with TRBJ2-1; TRBD2 matches at 9 bases. This TCR was sampled from a human donor with aplastic anemia. The sequenced sample was sorted CD4+, CD8+, or CD8+CD57+ T cells (not recorded which) from PBMCs. CDR3 sequence (DNA): TGTGCCATCAGTGGCTCGTCAGGCGGGGGGGCGTCGAATGAGCAGTTCTTC. Its protein is CAISGSSGGGASNEQFF.